This T cell receptor (beta chain) was identified during a study of post-analysis software for immune sequencing data. Study in general: Relapsing-remitting, secondary progressive and progressive-relapsing multiple sclerosis were all included among the disease courses.

General study findings and limits: In patients, about five TRBV segments were more frequent than in controls, with TRBV5-6, TRBV5-1 and TRBV20-1 among them. Co-batched samples clustered tightly together by F measure.

Turning to this clonotype: Its antigen remains unknown.

Germline assignment: CDR1 MGHDK and CDR2 SYGVNS. Trimming took 1 base from V and 1 from J, leaving 14 bases between them. This CDR3 has 16 residues. Unique molecular identifiers were built into the TCR beta cDNA libraries. TCRdb fed the PCR reads into MiXCR, producing one record per CDR3 protein. The sample holds roughly 180,000 distinct CDR3 sequences; roughly 31% are singletons and the top ten take roughly 1.6%. This receptor was obtained from a girl between 5 and 17 years old with multiple sclerosis. Sequencing used blood. The rearrangement links TRBV25-1 to TRBJ2-7; no definite D call. The CDR3 reads CASSESRRYPSYEQYF. CDR3 nucleotides: TGTGCCAGCAGTGAATCCCGCAGGTATCCTTCCTACGAGCAGTACTTC.